A single T cell receptor (beta chain) is shown here with its context. Its antigen is not known. This record comes from a study of long-term antiretroviral therapy in people with HIV. About the study: The study's earliest collections predate the 2015 immediate-ART recommendation by about a decade.

Version v3.0 of the immunoSEQ assay ran at survey level. Method: immunoSEQ multiplex PCR; TCRdb's copy keeps in-frame clones and lacks some. The repertoire includes over 25,000 clones, approximately 80% of them detected once, and about 9.4% sits in the top ten. CDR1 and CDR2 from the germline V gene are SEHNR and FQNEAQ (reference sequence). V lost 8 bases to trimming and J lost 0 bases, with 8 bases between them. There are 12 residues in the CDR3. Regarding the study as a whole: Blood obtained between the mid-2000s and the late 2010s may reflect older ART regimens. ART was followed by higher diversity that remained below transplant donor controls.

The rearrangement links TRBV7-9 to TRBJ2-7; D is unclear. This receptor was identified in a man aged 35-49 years with HIV. The specimen comprised unsorted PBMCs, sampled 3 years after starting antiretroviral therapy. Written as DNA, the CDR3 is TGTGCCAGCGCGGCTGGCTCCTACGAGCAGTACTTC. Amino acid sequence: CASAAGSYEQYF.